The entry that follows covers one T cell receptor beta chain sequence. Its matching antigen is unknown. The read halts 3 residues ahead of the CDR3 end, with the missing end drawn from the germline J gene. Germline CDR1 reads SGHVS; CDR2 reads FNYEAQ. J was trimmed by 6 bases and V by 5 bases; bases with no gene match: 4. The CDR3 loop spans 14 amino acids. This entry belongs to a study of T cell clonality in common variable immunodeficiency. Study-level points and caveats: Fewer TCRbeta clones were shared among CVID subjects than controls. Compared with healthy controls, CVID subjects showed increased TCRbeta clonality, mostly in about a third.

Clones were read by immunoSEQ multiplex PCR, and TCRdb kept only the in-frame ones, dropping some. Altogether about 45,000 clones were found in the sample, and no singletons occur. The J gene is TRBJ1-6, the V gene TRBV7-6; TRBD1 agrees at 7 bases. Source material: peripheral blood mononuclear cells. The sequence was collected from a person aged 18 to 75 in good health. The CDR3 region is CASSPRDSNSPLHF. The part of the CDR3 DNA that was read is TGTGCCAGCAGCCCTAGGGACAGTAATTCACCC. Based on the CDR3 plus reference TRBV7-6 and TRBJ1-6, the full variable domain is GAGVSQSPRYKVTKRGQDVALRCDPISGHVSLYWYRQALGQGPEFLTYFNYEAQQDKSGLPNDRFSAERPEGSISTLTIQRTEQRDSAMYRCASSPRDSNSPLHFGNGTRLTVT.